This T cell receptor (delta chain) was captured in a study of gamma-delta T cells after stem cell transplantation. TCRdb reanalyzed the RT-PCR reads using CATT. This table holds some 1,300 delta-chain clones, roughly 5% found once. Germline V gene sequence: CDR1 GEAIGNYY, CDR2 EKD. V lost 4 bases and J lost 4, with 21 bases in between. This CDR3 spans 16 amino acids. This clone was detected a few times. The protein given by TCRdb reflects a much larger clone and differs at residue 9 from this DNA's translation, likely from a read error; the protein shown is the DNA's translation. This chain links TRDV2 with TRDJ1; D call uncertain. The sample consisted of gamma-delta T cells. This TCR was sampled from a human donor. It is not recorded whose cells these are; they may come from a transplant donor. DNA for the CDR3: TGTGCCTGTGATTCCGTTGTACTGAGGGCCCTCGATAAACTCATCTTT. Protein sequence: CACDSVVLRALDKLIF.